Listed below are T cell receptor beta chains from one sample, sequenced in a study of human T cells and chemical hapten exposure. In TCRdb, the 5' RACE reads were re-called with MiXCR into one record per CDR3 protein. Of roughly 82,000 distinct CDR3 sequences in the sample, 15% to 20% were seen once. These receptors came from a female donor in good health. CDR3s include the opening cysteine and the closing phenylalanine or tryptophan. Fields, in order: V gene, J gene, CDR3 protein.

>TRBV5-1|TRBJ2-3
CASSSRRLADSNTQYF
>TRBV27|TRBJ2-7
CASSLTSGGGTYEQYF
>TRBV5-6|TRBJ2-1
CASSPEAGSGLNEQFF
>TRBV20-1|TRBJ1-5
CSARDKGGQPQHF
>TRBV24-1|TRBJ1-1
CAPLTGGTEAFF
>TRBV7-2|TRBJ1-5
CASSPTSNQPQHF
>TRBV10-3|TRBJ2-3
CAISDGRGDTQYF
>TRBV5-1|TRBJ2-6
CASSPQGGSGANVLTF
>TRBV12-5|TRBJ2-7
CASGRENPYEQYF
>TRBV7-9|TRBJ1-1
CASSPTGPVGATEAFF
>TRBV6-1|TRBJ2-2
CASSVAGDTGELFF
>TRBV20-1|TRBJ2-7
CSASPGTASLKQYF
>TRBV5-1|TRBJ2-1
CASSLVPGSYNEQFF
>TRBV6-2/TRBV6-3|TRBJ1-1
CASSYSYTGTAGMNTEAFF